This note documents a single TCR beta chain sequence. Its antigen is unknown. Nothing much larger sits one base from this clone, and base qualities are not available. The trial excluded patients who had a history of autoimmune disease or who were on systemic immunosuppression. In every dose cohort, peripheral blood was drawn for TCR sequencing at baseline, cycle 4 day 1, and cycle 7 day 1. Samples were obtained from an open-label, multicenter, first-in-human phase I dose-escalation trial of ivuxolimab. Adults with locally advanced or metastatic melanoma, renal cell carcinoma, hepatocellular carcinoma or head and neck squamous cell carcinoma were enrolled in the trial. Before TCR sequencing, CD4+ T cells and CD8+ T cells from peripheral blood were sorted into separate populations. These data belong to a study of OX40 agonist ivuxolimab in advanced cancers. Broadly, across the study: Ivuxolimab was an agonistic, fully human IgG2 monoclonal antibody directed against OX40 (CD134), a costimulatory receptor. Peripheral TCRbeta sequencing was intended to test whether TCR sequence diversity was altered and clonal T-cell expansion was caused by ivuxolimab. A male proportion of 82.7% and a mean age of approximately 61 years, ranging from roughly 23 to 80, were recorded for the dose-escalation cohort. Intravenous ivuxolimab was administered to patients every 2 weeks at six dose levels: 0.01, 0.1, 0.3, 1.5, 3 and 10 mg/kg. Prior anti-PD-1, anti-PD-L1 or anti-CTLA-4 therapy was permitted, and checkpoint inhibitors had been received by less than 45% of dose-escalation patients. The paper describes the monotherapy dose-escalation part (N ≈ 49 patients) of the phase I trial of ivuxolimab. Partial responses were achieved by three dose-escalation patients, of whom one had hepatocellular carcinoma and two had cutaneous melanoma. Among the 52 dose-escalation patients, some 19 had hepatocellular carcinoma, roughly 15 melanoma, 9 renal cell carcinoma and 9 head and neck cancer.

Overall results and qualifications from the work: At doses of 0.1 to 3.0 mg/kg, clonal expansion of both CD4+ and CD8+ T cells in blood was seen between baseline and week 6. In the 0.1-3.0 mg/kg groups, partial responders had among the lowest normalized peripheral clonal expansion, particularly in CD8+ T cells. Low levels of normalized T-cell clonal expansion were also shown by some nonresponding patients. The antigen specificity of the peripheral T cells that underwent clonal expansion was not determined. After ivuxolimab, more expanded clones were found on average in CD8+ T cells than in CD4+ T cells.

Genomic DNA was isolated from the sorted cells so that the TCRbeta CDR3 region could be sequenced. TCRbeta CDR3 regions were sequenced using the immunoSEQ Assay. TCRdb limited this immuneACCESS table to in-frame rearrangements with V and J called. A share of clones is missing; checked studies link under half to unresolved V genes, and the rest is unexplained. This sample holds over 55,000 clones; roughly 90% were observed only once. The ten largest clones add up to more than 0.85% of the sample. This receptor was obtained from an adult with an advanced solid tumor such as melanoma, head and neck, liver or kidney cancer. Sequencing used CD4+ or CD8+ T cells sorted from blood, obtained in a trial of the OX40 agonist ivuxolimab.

The DNA sequence is as follows: TGTGCCAGCAGCCAAGAGCGGGGATCCTACGAGCAGTACTTC. This encodes CASSQERGSYEQYF. In this chain, TRBV4-2 is recombined with TRBJ2-7, and perhaps TRBD2 as D gene, on 6 matching bases. Including the terminal cysteine and phenylalanine, the CDR3 comprises 14 residues. The sequence is cut down to CDR3 DNA, 42 bases in frame from base 1. CDR1 and CDR2, per the germline V gene, are LGHNA and YNFKEQ. Trimming costs V 0 bases and J 1 base, and their ends lie 7 bases apart.